The 23 T cell receptor beta chains reported below all come from one sample, sequenced in a study of blood T cell repertoires in COVID-19. TCRdb keeps only in-frame clones here, not all; method: immunoSEQ multiplex PCR. The sample includes 95,000 to 150,000 clones, about 90% seen only once; the top ten take roughly 30%. Sequenced sample: peripheral blood. These receptors originate from a woman between 70 and 85 years old with acute or convalescent COVID-19.

This chain links TRBV3-1 (or the pseudogene TRBV3-2) with TRBJ2-5; 9 nucleotides align to TRBD1. Germline V gene lookup returns CDR1 LGHDT and CDR2 YNNKEL (reference sequence). Germline trimming cut 4 bases from V and 5 bases from J; bases unmatched to any gene: 11. The CDR3 length is 16 residues. DNA of the CDR3: TGTGCCAGCAGCCGCGCCGGGACAGGGCTAAGGGAGACCCAGTACTTC. Residues: CASSRAGTGLRETQYF.

The CDR3 region is CASSSRGGYGYTF. As DNA, the CDR3 is TGTGCCAGCAGTTCCAGGGGCGGCTATGGCTACACCTTC. V gene TRBV27 combines with J gene TRBJ1-2; D possibly corresponds to TRBD1 (6 bases). Germline CDR1 is MNHEY and CDR2 is SMNVEV (reference sequence). The CDR3 is 13 amino acids. V lost 4 bases, J lost 4 bases, and 10 bases lay in between.

The chain couples TRBV23-1 to TRBJ1-1; perhaps TRBD1 as D (6 bases). TRBV23-1 is given ORF status, its function remaining uncertain. The CDR3 is made up of 12 amino acids. V dropped 8 bases and J dropped 4 bases, with 11 bases sitting between them. This chain's CDR3 is CASVSGATEAFF. In DNA form, the CDR3 reads TGCGCCAGCGTCTCAGGGGCCACTGAAGCTTTCTTT.

The chain carries TRBV19 and TRBJ1-6; a possible D gene is TRBD1 (5 bases). Germline assignment: CDR1 LNHDA and CDR2 SQIVND (reference sequence). V was trimmed by 8 bases and J by 0 bases, leaving 14 bases between them. This CDR3 is built from 16 residues. CDR3 region: CASQGLRSSYNSPLHF. CDR3 bases: TGTGCCAGTCAGGGACTGAGGAGCTCCTATAATTCACCCCTCCACTTT.

In its sample, this clone was seen once. The gene calls are TRBV6-5 and TRBJ1-1; D possibly corresponds to TRBD1 (5 bases). The V end was cut by 2 bases, the J end by 4 bases, with 14 bases between. Germline CDR1 is MNHEY and CDR2 is SVGAGI. This CDR3 is 15 amino acids long. The CDR3 loop is CASSYQGNDITEAFF. The CDR3 DNA reads TGTGCCAGCAGTTACCAGGGTAACGATATCACTGAAGCTTTCTTT.

This sequence joins TRBV28 and TRBJ1-5; 10 bases map to TRBD1. V dropped 2 bases and J dropped 0; count of bases not matched to a gene: 13. The V gene's germline CDR1 is MDHEN and CDR2 SYDVKM. This CDR3 contains 20 residues. Here the CDR3 DNA reads TGTGCCAGCAGTTTACCCCTCCGACAGGGGGCCGTCAGTAGCAATCAGCCCCAGCATTTT. Translating it yields CASSLPLRQGAVSSNQPQHF.

V is TRBV6-2 or TRBV6-3 and J is TRBJ1-1, with TRBD1 matching 10 bases. This CDR3 is 17 amino acids long. V gave up 1 base and J gave up 3 bases; unmatched junction bases: 8. CDR1 MNHEY and CDR2 SVGEGT come from the germline V gene. In DNA form, the CDR3 reads TGTGCCAGCAGTTACTTCGGGACAGGGGCTACGGACACTGAAGCTTTCTTT. Encoded protein: CASSYFGTGATDTEAFF.

This chain's CDR3 is CAIRGTSGGRPSSYNEQFF. In DNA form, the CDR3 reads TGTGCCATCAGGGGGACTAGCGGGGGGCGGCCGAGCTCCTACAATGAGCAGTTCTTC. The chain combines TRBV10-3 with TRBJ2-1; TRBD2 matches at 15 bases. V gave up 6 bases and J gave up 0 bases; unmatched junction bases: 9. This CDR3 has 19 residues. Germline CDR1 is ENHRY and CDR2 is SYGVKD.

The rearrangement uses TRBV18 and TRBJ1-1; D possibly corresponds to TRBD1 (6 bases). The germline V gene encodes CDR1 KGHSH and CDR2 LQKENI. This CDR3 has 16 amino acids. Trimming took 3 bases from V and 10 from J, leaving 24 bases between them. DNA for the CDR3: TGTGCCAGCTCACCCCTAACCTCAGAGAGGGGAGGGGGAGCTTTCTTT. Translation gives CASSPLTSERGGGAFF. Full variable domain (remainder filled in from reference TRBV18 and TRBJ1-1): NAGVMQNPRHLVRRRGQEARLRCSPMKGHSHVYWYRQLPEEGLKFMVYLQKENIIDESGMPKERFSAEFPKEGPSILRIQQVVRGDSAAYFCASSPLTSERGGGAFFGQGTRLTVV.

CDR3: CASSLAFGTGNEKLFF. In DNA form, the CDR3 reads TGTGCCAGCAGCTTGGCCTTCGGGACAGGGAATGAAAAACTGTTTTTT. The rearrangement joins TRBV5-4 to TRBJ1-4; 9 nucleotides agree with TRBD1. The CDR3 loop spans 16 amino acids. The V gene end was trimmed by 0 bases and the J gene end by 5 bases; junction bases not matched to a gene: 5. Germline V gene sequence: CDR1 SGHNT, CDR2 YYREEE (reference sequence).

The rearrangement links TRBV2 to TRBJ1-4, with 7 bases lining up with TRBD1. The germline CDR1 and CDR2 sequences are SNHLY and FYNNEI. The junction had 4 bases not matched to a gene; V was cut back by 6 bases and J by 9 bases. The CDR3 has 12 amino acids. The CDR3 is CASSRTGKKLFF. CDR3 bases: TGTGCCAGCAGCAGGACAGGAAAAAAACTGTTTTTT.

The chain is built from TRBV30 and TRBJ1-5; TRBD1 matches at 7 bases. Germline assignment: CDR1 GTSNPN and CDR2 SVGIG (reference sequence). The CDR3 runs 14 residues. V shed 5 bases and J 2 bases; nucleotides not matched to a gene: 6. For the CDR3, the DNA is TGTGCCTGGTCTCTTACAGGGGGCAATCAGCCCCAGCATTTT. This gives the protein CAWSLTGGNQPQHF.

The rearrangement joins TRBV24-1 to TRBJ1-2, with D tentatively TRBD1 (6 bases). Germline loops: CDR1 KGHDR, CDR2 SFDVKD. The CDR3 consists of 12 residues. Trimming removed 6 bases from V and 3 bases from J, with 7 bases in between. This CDR3 reads CATSSGDYGYTF. In DNA form, the CDR3 reads TGTGCCACCAGTTCAGGGGACTATGGCTACACCTTC.

V is TRBV11-3 and J is TRBJ2-3, with TRBD1 as a possible D gene (8 bases). The CDR3 consists of 16 residues. V dropped 5 bases and J dropped 3 bases, with 18 bases sitting between them. Germline V gene lookup returns CDR1 SGHNT and CDR2 YENEEA. The CDR3 loop reads CASSPGGRGLTDTQYF. The DNA of the CDR3 is TGTGCCAGCAGCCCGGGGGGCAGGGGGCTTACAGATACGCAGTATTTT.

The chain couples TRBV12-3 or TRBV12-4 to TRBJ1-2, with a tentative D call TRBD1 (5 bases). The ends were cut back, 2 bases at V and 2 bases at J, with 6 bases in the middle. The length of the CDR3 is 13 residues. CDR3 amino acids: CASSLNRNYGYTF. The CDR3 coding sequence is TGTGCCAGCAGTTTAAACAGGAACTATGGCTACACCTTC.

The chain uses TRBV6-1 and TRBJ2-1, with TRBD2 matching over 9 bases. This CDR3 region has 16 residues. CDR1 MNHNS and CDR2 SASEGT come from the germline V gene. The trim removed 0 bases at V and 6 bases at J, leaving 6 bases unmatched. The CDR3 sequence is CASSEAPGTSRNEQFF. The CDR3 DNA sequence: TGTGCCAGCAGTGAAGCGCCCGGGACTAGCCGCAATGAGCAGTTCTTC.

This chain uses TRBV5-1 with TRBJ2-4, with TRBD1 as a possible D gene (6 bases). CDR1 is SGHRS, CDR2 YFSETQ, per germline. V was trimmed by 0 bases and J by 1 base, leaving 8 bases between them. The CDR3 has 15 amino acids. The CDR3 is CASSLAQGAKNIQYF. In DNA, the CDR3 is TGCGCCAGCAGCTTGGCACAGGGTGCCAAAAACATTCAGTACTTC.

This rearrangement joins TRBV6-5 to TRBJ2-7; TRBD1 might be the D (6 bases). The CDR3 is made up of 15 amino acids. Trimming stripped 5 bases from V and 2 bases from J, with 16 bases between. Germline lookup yields CDR1 MNHEY and CDR2 SVGAGI. The CDR3 is CASSPPVGAPYEQYF. The DNA for the CDR3 is TGTGCCAGCAGTCCGCCAGTGGGGGCTCCCTACGAGCAGTACTTC.

The chain is built from TRBV3-1 (or the pseudogene TRBV3-2) and TRBJ2-3; the match to TRBD2 covers 10 bases. Trimming removed 5 bases from V and 6 bases from J; junction bases left unmatched: 11. The V gene's germline CDR1 is LGHDT and CDR2 YNNKEL (reference sequence). This CDR3 has 16 residues. The CDR3 protein is CASSSAGAGGADTQYF. The CDR3 DNA sequence: TGTGCCAGCAGCTCTGCCGGAGCGGGGGGGGCGGATACGCAGTATTTT.

This rearrangement joins TRBV13 to TRBJ2-7; perhaps TRBD1 as D (5 bases). Germline lookup yields CDR1 PRHDT and CDR2 FYEKMQ (reference sequence). The CDR3 extends over 16 amino acids. Trimming removed 3 bases at V and 0 bases at J, with 15 bases between. The CDR3 nucleotides read TGTGCCAGCAGCTTGATTAACAGGAATAGCTCCTACGAGCAGTACTTC. Translation: CASSLINRNSSYEQYF.

The V call is TRBV6-6, the J call TRBJ1-3; 12 bases agree with TRBD1. CDR1 and CDR2 (germline): MNHNY, SVGAGI (reference sequence). Unmatched junction bases numbered 7, after V lost 6 bases and J lost 4 bases. The CDR3 contains 16 residues. The CDR3 reads CASRAGTGGLGNTIYF. DNA of the CDR3: TGTGCCAGCAGAGCCGGGACAGGGGGCCTCGGAAACACCATATATTTT.

The chain couples TRBV12-5 to TRBJ1-2; D not resolved. The CDR3 consists of 13 residues. Germline CDR1 LGHNT, CDR2 FRNRAP. V lost 0 bases, J lost 5 bases, and 7 bases lay in between. CDR3 nucleotide sequence: TGTGCTAGTGGTTTGGTACTAGGGTATGGCTACACCTTC. Translated, it gives CASGLVLGYGYTF. The complete variable domain, with remaining parts taken from reference TRBV12-5 and TRBJ1-2, reads DARVTQTPRHKVTEMGQEVTMRCQPILGHNTVFWYRQTMMQGLELLAYFRNRAPLDDSGMPKDRFSAEMPDATLATLKIQPSEPRDSAVYFCASGLVLGYGYTFGSGTRLTVV.

The chain joins TRBV24-1 to TRBJ1-5, with a weak D call TRBD1 (5 bases). The V gene's germline CDR1 is KGHDR and CDR2 SFDVKD. V lost 9 bases to trimming and J lost 6 bases, with 17 bases between them. CDR3 size: 14 residues. The CDR3 is CATAGDSLTQPQHF. CDR3 nucleotide sequence: TGTGCCACCGCGGGGGATTCCCTTACTCAGCCCCAGCATTTT.